The present T cell receptor beta chain was sequenced within a study of metastatic and nonmetastatic thyroid tumors (dated by TCRdb to about 2020). In terms of the full investigation: Repertoires were compared across peripheral blood and tumor or nodule tissue samples from malignant and benign thyroid patients. The study at large found these results: TCR beta diversity was reported as significantly higher in malignant tumors than in benign nodules, in both blood and tumor samples.

Via the germline V gene, CDR1 is MNHNS and CDR2 SASEGT. Reading from cysteine to phenylalanine, the CDR3 counts 12 amino acids. Just CDR3 DNA is preserved here, 36 bases in frame from base 1. V is reduced by 6 bases and J by 11 bases, leaving a spacing of 13 bases between them. To prepare the library, PCR was applied. The sample was run on an Illumina HiSeq 4000. High-throughput sequencing was used to profile the TCR beta-chain CDR3 region of each patient. The authors' analysis ran thus. A classifier to discriminate distant-metastatic papillary thyroid cancer patients was built from CDR3 differences across clinicopathological groups. The Shannon index was used to assess repertoire diversity, and the Morisita-Horn index was used to assess tumor-blood repertoire similarity. TCRdb reprocessed the public reads (quality trimming at Q25 with fastp, clone calling with MiXCR) and kept in-frame beta chains. None of the V and J calls come from the authors' own analysis; TCRdb made them. The sample contains roughly 10,000 clones, about 30% of them found a single time. Approximately 5.1% of the sample belongs to the ten largest clones.

No patient had received any treatment before thyroid surgery. Patient clinical samples collected from about 2011 to 2018 were retrospectively analysed using T-cell receptor beta sequencing. In this sample, this clone turned up a few times. Its cognate antigen has yet to be identified. No clone much larger than this one lies a single base away; base qualities are absent. The sequence derives from a female donor with papillary thyroid cancer or a benign thyroid nodule (not recorded which). Some clones in this sample may be carry-over from other donors' samples. The chain couples TRBV6-1 to TRBJ1-4; matching of 5 bases hints at TRBD1 as the D gene. Source material: tumor tissue. The nucleotides read TGTGCCAGCAGCTCTCAATCAGGGAAACTGTTTTTT. This translates into CASSSQSGKLFF.